A selection of T cell receptor beta chains follows, all from one sample in a study of T cells in Graves' hyperthyroidism and ophthalmopathy. TCRdb reprocessed the multiplex PCR reads with MiXCR, giving one entry per CDR3 protein. The sample contains roughly 500,000 distinct CDR3 sequences, under 60% of which appear only once. Material: peripheral blood or thyroid tissue (not recorded which). These receptors were taken from an adult woman with Graves' disease, either hyperthyroidism or ophthalmopathy (not recorded which). Both conserved end residues are part of each CDR3. The D gene is left open where the match is weak. Rows may omit the clone size; those that give it use once, few, many or a size class.

>TRBV28|few|NA|TRBJ1-4
TGTGCCAGCAGATCCCCGAGCAGGTTCTTGAAACTGTTTTTT
CASRSPSRFLKLFF
>TRBV20-1|NA|NA|TRBJ2-7
TGCAGTGCTGGGGGGAGTGAAGTCCACGAGCAGTGCTTC
CSAGGSEVHEQCF
>TRBV10-3|NA|NA|TRBJ1-4
TGTGCCATCAGGATACAGGACGCAACTAATGAAAAACTGTTTTTT
CAIRIQDATNEKLFF
>TRBV19|NA|NA|TRBJ1-5
TGTGCCAGTAGTATAGCCCCCTATGGCAATCAGCCCCAGCATTTT
CASSIAPYGNQPQHF
>TRBV7-9|many|NA|TRBJ1-6
TGTGCCAGCAGCTTATTGGGTAGTGTTTCACCCCTCCACTTT
CASSLLGSVSPLHF
>TRBV5-4|few|TRBD2|TRBJ2-5
TGTGCCAGCAGCTCCGACCCGACTAGCGGGAGAAGGGAAGAGACCCAGTACTTC
CASSSDPTSGRREETQYF
>TRBV15|few|NA|TRBJ2-7
TGTGCCACCAGCCGGGACGAGTACGAGCAGTACTTC
CATSRDEYEQYF
>TRBV15|NA|NA|TRBJ1-4
TGTGCCACCAGCAGAGGGGGAGAGGCAGGCCCTGAAAAACTGTTTTTT
CATSRGGEAGPEKLFF
>TRBV20-1|NA|NA|TRBJ1-1
TGCAGTGCTAGTGTGGGGTCTGAAGCTTTCTTT
CSASVGSEAFF
>TRBV30|NA|NA|TRBJ1-2
TGTGCCTGGGGACTTAGCCCCTATGATGGCTACACCTTC
CAWGLSPYDGYTF
>TRBV10-3|many|TRBD1|TRBJ2-7
TGCGTAACCGGGACAGAGCTCTACGAGCAGTACTTC
CVTGTELYEQYF
>TRBV4-1|NA|NA|TRBJ2-2
TGCGCCAGCGGGAATCATCTAGCTGCCACCGGGGAGCTGTTTTTT
CASGNHLAATGELFF
>TRBV7-9|many|NA|TRBJ1-6
TGTGCCAGCACCCCTTGGGCAGGGGCGAATTCACCCCTCCACTTT
CASTPWAGANSPLHF
>TRBV2|NA|TRBD2|TRBJ2-7
TGTGCCAGCAGGAGGGGAGGGGCAGGGAGGAACTACGAGCAGTACTTC
CASRRGGAGRNYEQYF
>TRBV29-1|few|NA|TRBJ2-7
TGCAGCGTTGAGGTCGGCGGAGCCTACGAGCAGTACTTC
CSVEVGGAYEQYF
>TRBV7-9|NA|NA|TRBJ1-6
TGTGCCAGCAGCTTAGCCGAGTCTTCACCCCTCCACTTT
CASSLAESSPLHF
>TRBV12-3/TRBV12-4|NA|TRBD2|TRBJ2-2
TGTGCCAGCAGAACGGGACTAGCGGGAGGCGTTAACACCGGGGAGCTGTTTTTT
CASRTGLAGGVNTGELFF
>TRBV6-5|many|TRBD2|TRBJ2-7
TGTGCCAGCAGTTCGAGCGGGAAAGGCTACGAGCAGTACTTC
CASSSSGKGYEQYF
>TRBV25-1|NA|TRBD1|TRBJ1-2
TGTGCCAGCAGCTGGGGGGGACAGGGGTCGACTTCCGGCTACACCTTC
CASSWGGQGSTSGYTF
>TRBV29-1|NA|TRBD2|TRBJ2-1
TGCAGCGGGGGGAGGGCCGCTGAGCAGTTCTTC
CSGGRAAEQFF
>TRBV12-3/TRBV12-4|NA|NA|TRBJ2-2
TGTGCCAGCAGGCGGGACCTCACAACCGGGGAGCTGTTTTTT
CASRRDLTTGELFF
>TRBV7-9|many|NA|TRBJ1-1
TGTGCCAGCAGTTCGCGGGGGGCGGGTGAAGCTTTCTTT
CASSSRGAGEAFF
>TRBV12-3/TRBV12-4|once|NA|TRBJ2-7
TGTGCCAGCAGCCGCCCGGGTGACTCCTACGAGCAGTACTTC
CASSRPGDSYEQYF
>TRBV12-3/TRBV12-4|NA|TRBD1|TRBJ1-6
TGTGCCAGCAGTTCGCAGGGGGTGACCTATAATTCACCCCTCCACTTT
CASSSQGVTYNSPLHF
>TRBV7-2|few|TRBD1|TRBJ2-5
TGTGCCAGCAGCCCTAGGCGGACAGGGTGGCAGCCCCAGTACTTC
CASSPRRTGWQPQYF
>TRBV11-2|many|NA|TRBJ2-2
TGTGCCAGCAGCTTAGTAGCACCTTACCCCCTTAACACCGGGGAGCTGTTTTTT
CASSLVAPYPLNTGELFF
>TRBV7-2|NA|TRBD2|TRBJ2-7
TGTGCCAGCAGCTTAGGGCTAGCGGGAGCTCAAGAGCAGTACTTC
CASSLGLAGAQEQYF
>TRBV20-1|many|NA|TRBJ2-2
TGCAGTGCTAGAGGTGGTAAGGGGCCGAACACCGGGGAGCTGTTTTTT
CSARGGKGPNTGELFF
>TRBV20-1|many|NA|TRBJ1-4
TGCAGTGCTAGCCCCAGGGGTTGTTTT
CSASPRGCF
>TRBV20-1|many|NA|TRBJ1-1
TGCAGTGCCGGAGGGGGCACTGAAGCTTTCTTT
CSAGGGTEAFF
>TRBV7-3|few|NA|TRBJ2-2
TGTGCCAGCAGCCCCATAACCGGGGAGCTGTTTTTT
CASSPITGELFF
>TRBV7-9|NA|TRBD1|TRBJ2-6
TGTGCCAGCAGCTCGACAGGGGGGACCTACGGGGCCAACGTCCTGACTTTC
CASSSTGGTYGANVLTF
>TRBV20-1|once|NA|TRBJ1-1
TGCAGTGCTAGAGATTCCGCGAGAGTGAACACTGAAGCTTTCTTT
CSARDSARVNTEAFF
>TRBV5-1|NA|NA|TRBJ1-2
TGCGCCAGCAGCCCCGACAGGTCTGTGGGCTACACCTTC
CASSPDRSVGYTF
>TRBV20-1|NA|NA|TRBJ2-5
NA
CSARGGYTGELFFGEGFHEQYF
>TRBV28|NA|NA|TRBJ2-7
TGTGCCAGCGGGGGCAGTCAAATCCCCCCCTACGAGCAGTACTTC
CASGGSQIPPYEQYF
>TRBV2|many|NA|TRBJ1-4
TGTGCCAGCAGCCTAGTCCCCGTGACAGGTGGCGAAGAAAAACTGTTTTTT
CASSLVPVTGGEEKLFF
>TRBV7-8|NA|NA|TRBJ1-2
TGTGCCAGCAGCCCTTGGCGGCAGGGCCGCTACACCTTC
CASSPWRQGRYTF
>TRBV10-3|NA|TRBD1|TRBJ2-5
TGTGCCATCAGTTCGGGGGACAGGGGGCTTGAGACCCAGTACTTC
CAISSGDRGLETQYF
>TRBV7-9|NA|NA|TRBJ1-2
TGTGCCAGCAGCTTACAGGGTCCAATTAACTATGGCTACACCTTC
CASSLQGPINYGYTF
>TRBV6-5|many|NA|TRBJ2-2
TGTGCCAGCAGTTACTCGGGGGGTAGGAACACCGGGGAGCTGTTTTTT
CASSYSGGRNTGELFF
>TRBV7-2|many|NA|TRBJ1-2
TGTGCCAGCAGCTATACTTTCGGGAACTATGGCTACACCTTC
CASSYTFGNYGYTF
>TRBV29-1|NA|NA|TRBJ1-1
TGCAGCGTTGAAGGATTCTTGGCCGGGACTGAAGCTTTCTTT
CSVEGFLAGTEAFF
>TRBV7-6|NA|NA|TRBJ1-1
TGTGCCAGCGTGGACGGGGGACCGAACACTGAAGCTTTCTTT
CASVDGGPNTEAFF